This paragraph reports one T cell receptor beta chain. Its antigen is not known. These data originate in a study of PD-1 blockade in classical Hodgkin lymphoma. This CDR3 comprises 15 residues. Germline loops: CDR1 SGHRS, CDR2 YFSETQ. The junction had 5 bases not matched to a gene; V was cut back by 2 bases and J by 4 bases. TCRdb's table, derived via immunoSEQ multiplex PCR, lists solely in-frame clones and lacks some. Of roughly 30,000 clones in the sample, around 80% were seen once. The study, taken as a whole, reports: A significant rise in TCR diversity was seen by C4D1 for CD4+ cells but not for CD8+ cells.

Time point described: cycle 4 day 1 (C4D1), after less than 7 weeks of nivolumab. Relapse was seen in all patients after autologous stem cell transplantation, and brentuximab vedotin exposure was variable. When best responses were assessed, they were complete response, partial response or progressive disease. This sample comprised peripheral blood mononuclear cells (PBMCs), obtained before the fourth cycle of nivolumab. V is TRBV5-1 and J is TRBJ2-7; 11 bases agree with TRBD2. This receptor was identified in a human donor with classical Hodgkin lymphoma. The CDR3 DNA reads TGCGCCAGCAGCTTACGTAGCGGGAGGGGTTACGAGCAGTACTTC. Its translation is CASSLRSGRGYEQYF.